This is a list of T cell receptor beta chains from one sample in a study of blood T cells in healthy people across ages. TCRdb re-called the 5' RACE reads with MiXCR, one entry per CDR3 protein. The repertoire holds 750,000 or so distinct CDR3 sequences, 25% seen once, with 9.4% in the top ten. The sample was also linked to a second study, of T cells of mothers and their children.

Input material: blood. These receptors were obtained from a boy aged 5-17 years in good health. Each CDR3 is given with its conserved first and last residue. D genes are given only for firm matches. Part of the rows lack a size; the others show once, few, many or a class for expanded clones.

CDR3 length: 14
J gene: TRBJ2-3
V gene: TRBV15
clone size: few
D gene: .
CDR3 protein: CATSRARSTDTQYF
CDR3 DNA: TGTGCCACCAGCAGAGCGCGTAGCACAGATACGCAGTATTTT

CDR3 length: 15
J gene: TRBJ2-1
V gene: TRBV7-2
clone size: .
D gene: TRBD2
CDR3 protein: CASSFRGGAGNEQFF
CDR3 DNA: TGTGCCAGCAGCTTCCGCGGGGGGGCAGGAAATGAGCAGTTCTTC

CDR3 length: 15
J gene: TRBJ2-4
V gene: TRBV3-1
clone size: .
D gene: TRBD1
CDR3 protein: CASSQDVRTGNIQYF
CDR3 DNA: TGTGCCAGCAGCCAAGATGTGCGGACAGGAAACATTCAGTACTTC

CDR3 length: 15
J gene: TRBJ2-7
V gene: TRBV4-1
clone size: .
D gene: .
CDR3 protein: CASSPQYQVSYEQYF
CDR3 DNA: TGCGCCAGCAGCCCACAATATCAGGTTTCCTACGAGCAGTACTTC

CDR3 length: 15
J gene: TRBJ2-5
V gene: TRBV7-8
clone size: .
D gene: .
CDR3 protein: CASSPGGGASETQYF
CDR3 DNA: TGTGCCAGCAGCCCGGGGGGCGGAGCCTCAGAGACCCAGTACTTC

CDR3 length: 15
J gene: TRBJ2-7
V gene: TRBV13
clone size: .
D gene: .
CDR3 protein: CASSLDGNPLDEQYF
CDR3 DNA: TGTGCCAGCAGCTTAGACGGTAACCCCCTTGATGAGCAGTACTTC

CDR3 length: 13
J gene: TRBJ1-1
V gene: TRBV19
clone size: .
D gene: .
CDR3 protein: CASSIPGSTEAFF
CDR3 DNA: TGTGCCAGTAGTATACCGGGGAGCACTGAAGCTTTCTTT

CDR3 length: 17
J gene: TRBJ2-6
V gene: TRBV19
clone size: .
D gene: .
CDR3 protein: CARSTYVPGYGANVLTF
CDR3 DNA: TGTGCCAGAAGTACCTATGTCCCGGGATATGGGGCCAACGTCCTGACTTTC

CDR3 length: 15
J gene: TRBJ2-2
V gene: TRBV5-6
clone size: .
D gene: TRBD2
CDR3 protein: CASSPGTSGFGELFF
CDR3 DNA: TGTGCCAGCAGCCCCGGGACTAGCGGTTTCGGGGAGCTGTTTTTT

CDR3 length: 11
J gene: TRBJ2-7
V gene: TRBV3-1
clone size: .
D gene: .
CDR3 protein: CASGMNYEQYF
CDR3 DNA: TGTGCCAGCGGAATGAATTACGAGCAGTACTTC

CDR3 length: 13
J gene: TRBJ2-2
V gene: TRBV20-1
clone size: few
D gene: .
CDR3 protein: CSAREKLPGELFF
CDR3 DNA: TGCAGTGCTAGAGAGAAACTCCCCGGGGAGCTGTTTTTT

CDR3 length: 13
J gene: TRBJ2-3
V gene: TRBV12-3/TRBV12-4
clone size: .
D gene: .
CDR3 protein: CASTLASTDTQYF
CDR3 DNA: TGTGCCAGCACCTTGGCTAGCACAGATACGCAGTATTTT

CDR3 length: 15
J gene: TRBJ2-1
V gene: TRBV3-1
clone size: few
D gene: .
CDR3 protein: CASSQTAEVYNEQFF
CDR3 DNA: TGTGCCAGCAGCCAAACAGCTGAAGTCTACAATGAGCAGTTCTTC

CDR3 length: 15
J gene: TRBJ2-1
V gene: TRBV6-6
clone size: .
D gene: TRBD2
CDR3 protein: CASSELAGGGNEQFF
CDR3 DNA: TGTGCCAGCAGTGAGCTAGCGGGCGGCGGTAATGAGCAGTTCTTC

CDR3 length: 12
J gene: TRBJ2-5
V gene: TRBV20-1
clone size: few
D gene: TRBD1
CDR3 protein: CSAITGAETQYF
CDR3 DNA: TGCAGTGCTATTACAGGGGCGGAGACCCAGTACTTC

CDR3 length: 15
J gene: TRBJ1-2
V gene: TRBV3-1
clone size: .
D gene: .
CDR3 protein: CASSHPGYSNYGYTF
CDR3 DNA: TGTGCCAGCAGCCATCCGGGCTATAGTAACTATGGCTACACCTTC

CDR3 length: 17
J gene: TRBJ2-1
V gene: TRBV7-9
clone size: .
D gene: .
CDR3 protein: CASSSRVKEGSYNEQFF
CDR3 DNA: TGTGCCAGCAGCTCCCGAGTGAAAGAGGGCTCCTACAATGAGCAGTTCTTC

CDR3 length: 13
J gene: TRBJ2-7
V gene: TRBV11-3
clone size: .
D gene: .
CDR3 protein: CASSLGEAGEQYF
CDR3 DNA: TGTGCCAGCAGCTTAGGTGAAGCAGGCGAGCAGTACTTC

CDR3 length: 16
J gene: TRBJ2-2
V gene: TRBV20-1
clone size: .
D gene: TRBD2
CDR3 protein: CSAPTSGRRGTGELFF
CDR3 DNA: TGCAGTGCTCCTACTAGCGGGAGGCGTGGAACCGGGGAGCTGTTTTTT

CDR3 length: 15
J gene: TRBJ2-4
V gene: TRBV11-2
clone size: .
D gene: .
CDR3 protein: CASSLEAGSKNIQYF
CDR3 DNA: TGTGCCAGCAGCTTAGAGGCCGGGTCCAAAAACATTCAGTACTTC

CDR3 length: 15
J gene: TRBJ2-1
V gene: TRBV9
clone size: .
D gene: .
CDR3 protein: CASSVTLSGYNEQFF
CDR3 DNA: TGTGCCAGCAGCGTCACGCTGTCTGGCTACAATGAGCAGTTCTTC

CDR3 length: 15
J gene: TRBJ2-1
V gene: TRBV5-1
clone size: .
D gene: TRBD2
CDR3 protein: CASSSLAGGDNEQFF
CDR3 DNA: TGCGCCAGCAGCTCTCTAGCGGGAGGGGACAATGAGCAGTTCTTC

CDR3 length: 14
J gene: TRBJ2-7
V gene: TRBV27
clone size: few
D gene: TRBD1
CDR3 protein: CASSSLDRVSEQYF
CDR3 DNA: TGTGCCAGCAGTTCCTTGGACAGGGTGAGCGAGCAGTACTTC

CDR3 length: 13
J gene: TRBJ2-2
V gene: TRBV20-1
clone size: .
D gene: .
CDR3 protein: CSARRPGTGELFF
CDR3 DNA: TGCAGTGCTAGACGCCCTGGAACCGGGGAGCTGTTTTTT

CDR3 length: 14
J gene: TRBJ1-2
V gene: TRBV14
clone size: few
D gene: .
CDR3 protein: CASSQGIPYYGYTF
CDR3 DNA: TGTGCCAGCAGCCAAGGTATCCCTTACTATGGCTACACCTTC

CDR3 length: 17
J gene: TRBJ2-4
V gene: TRBV7-2
clone size: few
D gene: TRBD2
CDR3 protein: CASSPLTSGVSKNIQYF
CDR3 DNA: TGTGCCAGCAGCCCTCTGACTAGCGGGGTTTCCAAAAACATTCAGTACTTC

CDR3 length: 14
J gene: TRBJ1-6
V gene: TRBV7-9
clone size: few
D gene: .
CDR3 protein: CASTLTQNNSPLHF
CDR3 DNA: TGTGCCAGCACCTTGACGCAGAATAATTCACCCCTCCACTTT

CDR3 length: 16
J gene: TRBJ2-3
V gene: TRBV5-8
clone size: .
D gene: TRBD2
CDR3 protein: CASRHTLAGGSDTQYF
CDR3 DNA: TGTGCCAGCAGACATACACTAGCGGGAGGGTCAGATACGCAGTATTTT

CDR3 length: 13
J gene: TRBJ2-7
V gene: TRBV15
clone size: few
D gene: TRBD1
CDR3 protein: CATSRGDRDEQYF
CDR3 DNA: TGTGCCACCAGCAGAGGGGACAGGGACGAGCAGTACTTC

CDR3 length: 13
J gene: TRBJ1-1
V gene: TRBV6-1
clone size: .
D gene: .
CDR3 protein: CASRTIGLTEAFF
CDR3 DNA: TGTGCCAGCAGAACAATCGGTTTGACTGAAGCTTTCTTT

CDR3 length: 16
J gene: TRBJ2-4
V gene: TRBV6-6
clone size: few
D gene: TRBD1
CDR3 protein: CASSYSRTGVKNIQYF
CDR3 DNA: TGTGCCAGCAGTTACTCCCGGACAGGGGTCAAAAACATTCAGTACTTC

CDR3 length: 16
J gene: TRBJ1-4
V gene: TRBV7-9
clone size: .
D gene: .
CDR3 protein: CASSLGRGPTNEKLFF
CDR3 DNA: TGTGCCAGCAGCTTGGGCAGGGGCCCAACTAATGAAAAACTGTTTTTT

CDR3 length: 15
J gene: TRBJ2-3
V gene: TRBV7-9
clone size: .
D gene: TRBD2
CDR3 protein: CASSSSGSNTDTQYF
CDR3 DNA: TGTGCCAGCAGCTCTAGCGGGAGTAACACAGATACGCAGTATTTT

CDR3 length: 20
J gene: TRBJ2-7
V gene: TRBV14
clone size: few
D gene: .
CDR3 protein: CASSQDQETDGTSQGVEQYF
CDR3 DNA: TGTGCCAGCAGCCAAGATCAAGAGACGGATGGGACCTCCCAGGGAGTCGAGCAGTACTTC

CDR3 length: 12
J gene: TRBJ2-4
V gene: TRBV7-9
clone size: .
D gene: .
CDR3 protein: CASSLSGNIQHF
CDR3 DNA: TGTGCCAGCAGCTTATCCGGGAACATTCAGCACTTC

CDR3 length: 13
J gene: TRBJ2-1
V gene: TRBV6-2/TRBV6-3
clone size: .
D gene: .
CDR3 protein: CATSRSSYNEQFF
CDR3 DNA: TGTGCCACATCGAGGAGCTCCTACAATGAGCAGTTCTTC